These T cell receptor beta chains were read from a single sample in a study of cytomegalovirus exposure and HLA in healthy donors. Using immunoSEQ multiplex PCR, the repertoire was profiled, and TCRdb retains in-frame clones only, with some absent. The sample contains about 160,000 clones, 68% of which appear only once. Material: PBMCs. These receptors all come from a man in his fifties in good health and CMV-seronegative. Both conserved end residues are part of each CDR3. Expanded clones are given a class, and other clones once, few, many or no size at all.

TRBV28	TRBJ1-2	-	CASSEGQGVAYGYTF
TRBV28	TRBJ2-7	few	CASSFGWGQGWYEQYF
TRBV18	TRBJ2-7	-	CASSPDRVDEQYF
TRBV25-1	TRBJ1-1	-	CASKKDWGTEAFF
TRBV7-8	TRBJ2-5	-	CASSSYGAKETQYF
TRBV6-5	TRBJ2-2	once	CASSLAGYGDTGELFF
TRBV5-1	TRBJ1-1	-	CASSLVQGYTEAFF
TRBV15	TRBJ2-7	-	CATSRDREGEQYF
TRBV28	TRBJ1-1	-	CASSFGPWTGRATEAFF
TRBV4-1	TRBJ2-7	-	CASSQPDRESYEQYF
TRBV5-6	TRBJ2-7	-	CASSGGQGKTYEQYF
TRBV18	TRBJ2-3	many	CASSLDRGRGTDTQYF
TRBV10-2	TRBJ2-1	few	CASNLAGAAADEQFF
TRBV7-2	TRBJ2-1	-	CASSPVSSYNEQFF
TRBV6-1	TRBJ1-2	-	CASSEANVGRGYTF
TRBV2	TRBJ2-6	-	CASSDQGRAGANVLTF
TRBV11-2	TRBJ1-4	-	CASSLGGTGGYNEKLFF
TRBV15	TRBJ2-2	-	CATSRDLGPNTGELFF
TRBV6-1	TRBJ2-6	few	CASSETSGGPYPRANVLTF
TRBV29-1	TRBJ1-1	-	CSAEQSLNTEAFF
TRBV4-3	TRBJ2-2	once	CASSYKDRGLFGELFF
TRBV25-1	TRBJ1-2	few	CASSPGTVSGYTF
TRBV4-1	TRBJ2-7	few	CASSHPGLYEQYF
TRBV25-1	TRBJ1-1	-	CASSDPGGVGTEAFF
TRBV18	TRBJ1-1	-	CASSSGGHSNTEAFF
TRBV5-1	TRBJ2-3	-	CASSPRTGSDTQYF